Each of the 15 T cell receptor beta chains below was sequenced from the same sample in a study of shared clonotypes between healthy human individuals. Data came from immunoSEQ multiplex PCR; TCRdb stores just in-frame clones and leaves some out. The repertoire has roughly 2.1 million clones, 85% to 95% of them found once; the top ten carry over 1.5%. Naive CD8 isolation took CD45RO-negative cells positively selected for CCR7 and excluded terminally differentiated effector memory CD45RA+ cells. The source material was naive CD8+ T cells from PBMCs. The receptors were gathered from a man in his late teens or twenties in good health. Some clones in this sample may be carry-over from other donors' samples.

The chain links TRBV9 to TRBJ2-2; a possible D gene is TRBD1 (6 bases). V was clipped by 3 bases and J by 6 bases, with 18 bases between them. Germline CDR1 is SGDLS and CDR2 is YYNGEE. CDR3 length: 16 residues. Written as DNA, the CDR3 is TGTGCCAGCAGCGATGACACAAGGGGGAAGGCCGGGGAGCTGTTTTTT. Protein sequence: CASSDDTRGKAGELFF.

The chain combines TRBV14 with TRBJ1-4; no clear D gene. This CDR3 region has 14 residues. V was trimmed by 4 bases and J by 6 bases, leaving 12 bases between them. From germline, CDR1 is SGHDN and CDR2 FVKESK. The CDR3 DNA reads as TGTGCCAGCAGCCCAGGCTTCACAGATGAAAAACTGTTTTTT. Its translation is CASSPGFTDEKLFF.

The V and J genes are TRBV27 and TRBJ2-3, with D perhaps TRBD1 (6 bases). V dropped 6 bases and J dropped 0 bases, with 10 bases sitting between them. Germline CDR1 and CDR2: MNHEY and SMNVEV (reference sequence). This CDR3 spans 14 amino acids. CDR3 in amino acids: CASSRDKSTDTQYF. CDR3 in DNA: TGTGCCAGCAGCCGGGACAAGAGCACAGATACGCAGTATTTT.

This chain links TRBV5-1 with TRBJ1-1; D is unresolved. Germline V lookup: CDR1 SGHRS, CDR2 YFSETQ. V was pared by 4 bases and J by 0 bases, with 13 bases between. The CDR3 covers 15 residues. The CDR3 DNA reads TGCGCCAGCAGCCCGGCGGGAGGGATGAACACTGAAGCTTTCTTT. This sequence encodes CASSPAGGMNTEAFF. Filled out from reference TRBV5-1 and TRBJ1-1, the complete variable domain reads KAGVTQTPRYLIKTRGQQVTLSCSPISGHRSVSWYQQTPGQGLQFLFEYFSETQRNKGNFPGRFSGRQFSNSRSEMNVSTLELGDSALYLCASSPAGGMNTEAFFGQGTRLTVV.

This chain links TRBV27 with TRBJ2-7, with D maybe TRBD1 (6 bases). The CDR3 is 14 residues long. The germline V gene encodes CDR1 MNHEY and CDR2 SMNVEV (reference sequence). V was clipped by 3 bases and J by 2 bases, with 11 bases between them. The CDR3: CASSFGQRTYEQYF. In DNA form, the CDR3 reads TGTGCCAGCAGTTTTGGACAGCGGACCTACGAGCAGTACTTC.

As to this clone: The same CDR3 is also encoded by other DNA sequences in this sample. V usage is TRBV5-4 and J usage is TRBJ1-1; no definite D call. Trimming shortened V by 4 bases and J by 1 base, and 2 bases separated the two germline ends. The CDR3 runs to 11 residues. Germline V gene data show CDR1 as SGHNT and CDR2 as YYREEE (reference sequence). In nucleotides, the CDR3 is TGTGCCAGCAGCGCGAACACTGAAGCTTTCTTT. Its translation is CASSANTEAFF.

The chain employs TRBV19 and TRBJ1-2; 8 positions agree with TRBD1. Losses at the gene ends were 11 bases for V and 6 bases for J; bases not matched to a gene: 23. The CDR3 contains 17 residues. Germline assignment: CDR1 LNHDA and CDR2 SQIVND (reference sequence). The CDR3: CASRVGTGDLSPHGYTF. The CDR3 DNA follows: TGTGCCTCCAGAGTTGGGACAGGAGACCTTAGCCCCCATGGCTACACCTTC. The full variable domain, completed using reference TRBV19 and TRBJ1-2, is DGGITQSPKYLFRKEGQNVTLSCEQNLNHDAMYWYRQDPGQGLRLIYYSQIVNDFQKGDIAEGYSVSREKKESFPLTVTSAQKNPTAFYLCASRVGTGDLSPHGYTFGSGTRLTVV.

This chain joins TRBV6-1 and TRBJ1-5, with 9 bases identical to TRBD1. The V gene end was trimmed by 3 bases and the J gene end by 7 bases; junction bases not matched to a gene: 13. Germline V gene lookup returns CDR1 MNHNS and CDR2 SASEGT. This CDR3 comprises 17 residues. CDR3: CASSDIPGQGLGQPQHF. As DNA, the CDR3 is TGTGCCAGCAGTGACATCCCGGGACAGGGATTGGGACAGCCCCAGCATTTT.

This clone came up once. The CDR3 loop reads CASSPGLAGATDTQYF. CDR3 sequence (DNA): TGCGCCAGCAGCCCGGGACTAGCGGGGGCCACAGATACGCAGTATTTT. This chain connects TRBV5-1 to TRBJ2-3; 14 bases are shared with TRBD2. Germline loops: CDR1 SGHRS, CDR2 YFSETQ. V lost 4 bases, J lost 2 bases, and 3 bases stayed unmatched. The CDR3 totals 16 residues.

The chain couples TRBV28 to TRBJ1-1, with D unresolved. CDR1 and CDR2 (germline): MDHEN, SYDVKM. V was clipped by 4 bases and J by 1 base, with 16 bases between them. The CDR3 consists of 16 residues. The CDR3 region has the DNA TGTGCCAGCAGTTCCCATGGTATAGGGAGGAACACTGAAGCTTTCTTT. It codes for CASSSHGIGRNTEAFF.

The chain is built from TRBV7-8 and TRBJ2-1; the match to TRBD1 covers 9 bases. After removal of 4 bases from V and 5 bases from J, the junction contained 12 bases not matched to a gene. Germline loops: CDR1 SGHVS, CDR2 FQNEAQ. This CDR3 has 17 amino acids. The CDR3 protein is CASSSPVDRGLNNEQFF. The CDR3 bases are TGTGCCAGCAGCTCCCCTGTGGACAGGGGTCTGAACAATGAGCAGTTCTTC.

The chain employs TRBV5-6 and TRBJ2-5; 11 bases line up with TRBD2. Germline V gene lookup returns CDR1 SGHDT and CDR2 YYEEEE. The CDR3 has 19 residues. The V and J ends lost 1 base and 5 bases, in that order; junction bases with no gene match: 16. This CDR3 is CASSLLLDLSGRAGETQYF. The CDR3 nucleotides read TGTGCCAGCAGCTTGCTCCTGGATCTTAGCGGGAGGGCCGGGGAGACCCAGTACTTC.

CDR3 loop: CASSSAPGESYNEQFF. The CDR3 DNA reads TGCGCCAGCAGCAGCGCGCCAGGGGAGTCCTACAATGAGCAGTTCTTC. V usage is TRBV5-1 and J usage is TRBJ2-1; possibly TRBD1 for D (6 bases). The CDR3 is 16 amino acids. V gave up 4 bases and J gave up 1 base, with 15 bases separating them. The germline V gene has CDR1 SGHRS and CDR2 YFSETQ.

With respect to this clone: At one end the junction does not follow the germline gene, possibly because of a read error. CDR3 in DNA: TGTGCCAGCACTGAACCCCCCCGGGGGTACTATGGCTACACCTTC. It codes for CASTEPPRGYYGYTF. V and J are TRBV2 and TRBJ1-2, with D possibly matching TRBD1 (5 bases). Per the germline V gene, CDR1 is SNHLY and CDR2 is FYNNEI. The CDR3 length is 15 residues.

The chain is built from TRBV5-1 and TRBJ2-1, with a weak D call TRBD1 (5 bases). Germline V gene sequence: CDR1 SGHRS, CDR2 YFSETQ. This CDR3 region has 15 residues. The V gene lost 2 bases and the J gene lost 4 bases, with 13 bases spanning the gap. CDR3: CASSLDGHPYNEQFF. The CDR3 nucleotides read TGCGCCAGCAGCTTAGATGGACACCCATACAATGAGCAGTTCTTC. Supplemented by reference TRBV5-1 and TRBJ2-1, the full variable domain reads KAGVTQTPRYLIKTRGQQVTLSCSPISGHRSVSWYQQTPGQGLQFLFEYFSETQRNKGNFPGRFSGRQFSNSRSEMNVSTLELGDSALYLCASSLDGHPYNEQFFGPGTRLTVL.